The sequence of this TCR beta chain was determined in a study of cytomegalovirus exposure and HLA in healthy donors. Regarding this clone: Its antigen is not known.

Regarding the study as a whole: Most CMV-associated TCR beta chains appeared HLA-restricted in a later analysis.

CDR1 is SGDLS and CDR2 is YYNGEE in the germline V gene. V shed 2 bases, J shed 8 bases, and the junction held 3 bases outside the gene matches. The length of the CDR3 is 15 residues. Primers for the PCR totalled 60 Vbeta and 13 Jbeta. Using immunoSEQ multiplex PCR, the repertoire was profiled, and TCRdb retains in-frame clones only, with some absent. The sample comprises about 200,000 clones, approximately 86% of which are singletons, and roughly 0.32% rests with the top ten. This clonotype originated in a young woman in good health and CMV-seronegative. The genes are TRBV9 and TRBJ2-1, with TRBD2 identical over 14 bases. The sample consisted of PBMCs. As DNA, the CDR3 is TGTGCCAGCAGCGTCGGGACTAGCGGGAGTGATGAGCAGTTCTTC. Its protein product is CASSVGTSGSDEQFF.